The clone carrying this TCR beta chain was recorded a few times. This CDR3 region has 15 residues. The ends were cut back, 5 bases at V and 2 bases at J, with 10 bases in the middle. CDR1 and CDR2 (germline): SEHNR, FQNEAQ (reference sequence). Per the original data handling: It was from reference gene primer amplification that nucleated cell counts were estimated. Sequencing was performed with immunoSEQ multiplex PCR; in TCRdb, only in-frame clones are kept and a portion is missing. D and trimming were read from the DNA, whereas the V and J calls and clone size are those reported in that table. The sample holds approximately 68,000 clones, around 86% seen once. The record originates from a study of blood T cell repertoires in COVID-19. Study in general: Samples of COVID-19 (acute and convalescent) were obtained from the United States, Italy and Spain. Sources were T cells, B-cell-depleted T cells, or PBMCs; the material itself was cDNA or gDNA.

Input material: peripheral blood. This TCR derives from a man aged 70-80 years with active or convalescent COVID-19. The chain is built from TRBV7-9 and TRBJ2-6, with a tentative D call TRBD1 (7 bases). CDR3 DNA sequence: TGTGCCAGCAGCCCAGGGGGGACTGGGGCCAACGTCCTGACTTTC. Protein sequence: CASSPGGTGANVLTF.